This passage covers 3 T cell receptor beta chains from one sample sequenced in a study of CD8+CD57+ T cells in acquired aplastic anemia. Patients included in sequencing had previously demonstrated CD8+CD57+ cell expansion by flow cytometry. Profiles of TCR beta VDJ and CDR3 were generated from a genomic DNA template. TCRdb independently ran MiXCR on the reads; one entry per CDR3 protein. The data contain approximately 250,000 distinct CDR3 sequences, roughly 80% of them seen just once; the ten biggest clones take up roughly two fifths. The sequenced sample was sorted CD4+, CD8+, or CD8+CD57+ T cells (not recorded which) from PBMCs. The receptors here all came from a human donor with aplastic anemia.

A few counts support this clonotype. The chain employs TRBV9 and TRBJ1-2, with D maybe TRBD1 (5 bases). Germline lookup yields CDR1 SGDLS and CDR2 YYNGEE. V was clipped by 3 bases and J by 4 bases, with 13 bases between them. The CDR3 is made up of 14 amino acids. Here the CDR3 reads CASSARSGGYGYTF. The CDR3 bases are TGTGCCAGCAGCGCAAGATCTGGGGGCTATGGCTACACCTTC.

This clonotype came up a few times. One junction end does not reproduce the germline sequence, and a read error may be involved. J is TRBJ2-1 and V is TRBV15; a weak D match, TRBD2 (6 bases). The end of the DNA aligns better with TRBJ2-7, so the J call may be wrong. This CDR3 spans 13 amino acids. Germline V CDR1 and CDR2: LNHNV, YYDKDF (reference sequence). DNA of the CDR3: TGTGCCAGCAGCAATGGGGGGATCCATGAGCAGTACTTC. Protein sequence: CASSNGGIHEQYF.

This clonotype was seen a single time. This chain connects TRBV2 to TRBJ2-6; D is perhaps TRBD1 or TRBD2 (5 bases each). CDR1 and CDR2 from the germline V gene are SNHLY and FYNNEI. The CDR3 is 18 amino acids. V gave up 2 bases and J gave up 0 bases, with 14 bases separating them. The chain's CDR3 is CASSENRWEYSGANVLTF. The CDR3, as DNA: TGTGCCAGCAGTGAAAACAGGTGGGAGTACTCTGGGGCCAACGTCCTGACTTTC. The full variable domain, in which reference TRBV2 and TRBJ2-6 provide the parts outside the CDR3, is EPEVTQTPSHQVTQMGQEVILRCVPISNHLYFYWYRQILGQKVEFLVSFYNNEISEKSEIFDDQFSVERPDGSNFTLKIRSTKLEDSAMYFCASSENRWEYSGANVLTFGAGSRLTVL.